The TCR beta chain described here comes from a study of patients and donors after allogeneic stem cell transplantation. Trimming at V came to 7 bases and at J to 1 base, leaving 4 bases not matched to a gene. Germline V gives CDR1 SEHNR, CDR2 FQNEAQ (reference sequence). CDR3 length: 14 amino acids. A single record per CDR3 protein comes from TCRdb applying MiXCR to the RT-PCR reads. Of about 110,000 distinct CDR3 sequences in the sample, approximately 40% were seen once. The sequence came from a human donor who was either an allogeneic HSCT recipient or a stem cell or donor lymphocyte infusion donor (not recorded which). It is not recorded whose cells these are; they may come from a transplant donor. The sample was blood, either unsorted or a sorted T cell fraction (not recorded which). The chain joins TRBV7-9 to TRBJ2-1; TRBD2 matches 7 bases. As DNA, the CDR3 is TGTGCCAGCACCCCGGGACTATCCTACAATGAGCAGTTCTTC. It codes for CASTPGLSYNEQFF.